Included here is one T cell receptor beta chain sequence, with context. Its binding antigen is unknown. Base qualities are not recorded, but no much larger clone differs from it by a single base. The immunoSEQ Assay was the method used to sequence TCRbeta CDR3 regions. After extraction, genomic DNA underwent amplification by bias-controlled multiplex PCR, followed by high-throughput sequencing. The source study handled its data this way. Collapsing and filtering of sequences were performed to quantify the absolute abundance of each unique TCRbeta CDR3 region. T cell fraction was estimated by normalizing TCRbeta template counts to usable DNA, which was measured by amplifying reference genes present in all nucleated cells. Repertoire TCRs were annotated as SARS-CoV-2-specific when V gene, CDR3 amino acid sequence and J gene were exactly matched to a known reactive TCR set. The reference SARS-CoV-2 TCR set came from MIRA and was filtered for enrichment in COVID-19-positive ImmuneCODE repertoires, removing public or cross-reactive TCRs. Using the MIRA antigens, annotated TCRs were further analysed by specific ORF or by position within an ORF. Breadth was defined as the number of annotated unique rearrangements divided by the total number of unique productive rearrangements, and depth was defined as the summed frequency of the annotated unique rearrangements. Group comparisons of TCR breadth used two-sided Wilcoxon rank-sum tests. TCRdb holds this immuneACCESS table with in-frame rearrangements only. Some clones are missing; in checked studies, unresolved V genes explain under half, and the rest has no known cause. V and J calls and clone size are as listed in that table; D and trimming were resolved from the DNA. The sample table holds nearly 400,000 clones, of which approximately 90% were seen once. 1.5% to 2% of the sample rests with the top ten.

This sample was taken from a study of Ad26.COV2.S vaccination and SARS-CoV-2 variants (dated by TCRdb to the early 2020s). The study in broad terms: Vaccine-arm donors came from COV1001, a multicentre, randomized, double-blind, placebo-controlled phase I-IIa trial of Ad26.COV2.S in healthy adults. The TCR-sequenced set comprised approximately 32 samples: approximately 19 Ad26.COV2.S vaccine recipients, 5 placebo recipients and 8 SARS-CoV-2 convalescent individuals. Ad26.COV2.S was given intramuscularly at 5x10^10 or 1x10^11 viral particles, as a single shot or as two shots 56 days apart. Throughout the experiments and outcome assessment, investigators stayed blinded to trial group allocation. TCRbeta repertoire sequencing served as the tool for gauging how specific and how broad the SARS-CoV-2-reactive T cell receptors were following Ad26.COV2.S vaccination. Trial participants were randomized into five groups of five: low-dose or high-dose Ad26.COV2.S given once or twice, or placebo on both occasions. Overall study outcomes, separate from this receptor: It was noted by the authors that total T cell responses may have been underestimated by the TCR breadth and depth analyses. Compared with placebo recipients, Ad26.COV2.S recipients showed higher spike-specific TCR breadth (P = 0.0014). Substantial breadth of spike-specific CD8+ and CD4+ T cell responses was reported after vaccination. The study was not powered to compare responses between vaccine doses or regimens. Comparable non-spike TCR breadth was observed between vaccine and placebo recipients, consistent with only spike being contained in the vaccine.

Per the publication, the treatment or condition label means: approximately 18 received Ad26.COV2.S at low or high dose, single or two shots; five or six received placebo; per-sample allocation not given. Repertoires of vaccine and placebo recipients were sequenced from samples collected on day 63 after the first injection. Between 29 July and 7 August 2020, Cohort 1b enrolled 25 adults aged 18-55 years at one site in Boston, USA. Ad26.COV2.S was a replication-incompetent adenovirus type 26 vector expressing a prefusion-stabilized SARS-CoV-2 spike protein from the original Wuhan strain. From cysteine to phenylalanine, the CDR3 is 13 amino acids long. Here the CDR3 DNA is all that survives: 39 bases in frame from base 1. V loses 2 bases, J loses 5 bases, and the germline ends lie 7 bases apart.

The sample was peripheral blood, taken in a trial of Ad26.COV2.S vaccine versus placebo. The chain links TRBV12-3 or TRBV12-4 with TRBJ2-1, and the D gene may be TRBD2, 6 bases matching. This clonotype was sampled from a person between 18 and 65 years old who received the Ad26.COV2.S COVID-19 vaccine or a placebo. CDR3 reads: CASSLLANNEQFF. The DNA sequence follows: TGTGCCAGCAGTTTACTAGCGAACAATGAGCAGTTCTTC.